These T cell receptor beta chains were read from a single sample in a study of cytomegalovirus exposure and HLA in healthy donors. The method was immunoSEQ multiplex PCR; TCRdb's version includes in-frame clones alone and lacks a portion of them. In the table there are more than 140,000 clones, more than 65% of which are singletons. Sequencing was performed on PBMCs. These receptor sequences come from a young man in good health and CMV-seropositive. CDR3s include the opening cysteine and the closing phenylalanine or tryptophan. A D gene is named only where the DNA matches it firmly. Clone sizes are given selectively: once, few, many, or a class where the clone is expanded.

clone size | J gene | D gene | V gene | CDR3 DNA | CDR3 protein
NA | TRBJ1-3 | NA | TRBV30 | TGTGCCTGGAGTTTATCTGGAAACACCATATATTTT | CAWSLSGNTIYF
NA | TRBJ1-4 | TRBD1 | TRBV25-1 | TGTGCCAGCAGTGATACAAATTCGGGACAGGTTAATGAAAAACTGTTTTTT | CASSDTNSGQVNEKLFF
NA | TRBJ2-1 | TRBD2 | TRBV18 | TGTGCCAGCTCACCGGGACTACTCTTTGGCAATGAGCAGTTCTTC | CASSPGLLFGNEQFF
few | TRBJ2-4 | TRBD1 | TRBV5-8 | TGTGCCAGCAGCTTTATGGGACAGGGCAAAAACATTCAGTACTTC | CASSFMGQGKNIQYF
NA | TRBJ1-4 | NA | TRBV7-9 | TGTTCCAGCAGCTTAGATTCGATGAAGGTCGGGGAAAAACTGTTTTTT | CSSSLDSMKVGEKLFF
NA | TRBJ2-3 | NA | TRBV5-4 | TGTGCCAGCAGCCCCAAGGGAGGCACAGATACGCAGTATTTT | CASSPKGGTDTQYF
NA | TRBJ2-1 | TRBD2 | TRBV7-9 | TGTGCCAGCAGCCCCCCTAGCGGGGGGGCCCCCGCCTACAATGAGCAGTTCTTC | CASSPPSGGAPAYNEQFF
once | TRBJ2-7 | TRBD1 | TRBV6-1 | TGTGCCAGCAGTGCGGGCCGGGACAGGGACGAGCAGTACTTC | CASSAGRDRDEQYF
once | TRBJ2-3 | NA | TRBV4-3 | TGCGCCAGCAGCCAAGATTACGGGGGAGGCACAGATACGCAGTATTTT | CASSQDYGGGTDTQYF
NA | TRBJ2-1 | TRBD2 | TRBV4-2 | TGTGCCAGCAGCCAATACGGGGTAACGTCTAGCGGGAGAGGGGATGAGCAGTTCTTC | CASSQYGVTSSGRGDEQFF
NA | TRBJ1-2 | NA | TRBV10-3 | TGTGCCATCAGTGTTGCCGGGGATAACTATGGCTACACCTTC | CAISVAGDNYGYTF